Listed here are 26 T cell receptor beta chains from one sample, sequenced in a study of cytomegalovirus exposure and HLA in healthy donors (dated by TCRdb to the late 2010s). Libraries were made using the immunoSEQ multiplex PCR assay. A mixture of 60 forward primers for TCR Vbeta segments and 13 reverse primers for TCR Jbeta segments was used in the multiplex PCR. TCRdb re-hosts the immuneACCESS table, in-frame sequences only. Its copies lack some clones; in the studies checked, an unresolved V gene accounts for under half of them, and the cause for the rest is not known. Recorded for this sample are about 92,000 clones; over 75% of them occurred a single time. The ten largest clones take up approximately 7% of the sample. The sample consisted of PBMCs. The receptors here all came from a man between 50 and 59 years old in good health and CMV-seropositive.

Details on this clone: The junction shows a germline mismatch at one end, possibly a read error. The rearrangement links TRBV18 to TRBJ1-5; TRBD1 agrees at 8 bases. Looked up from germline, CDR1 is KGHSH and CDR2 is LQKENI. The CDR3 consists of 15 residues. The CDR3 bases are TGTGCCAGCTCACCACTGGGGGACAGGAATCAGCCCCAGAATTTT. This translates into CASSPLGDRNQPQNF.

This clone showed up just a few times. The chain employs TRBV9 and TRBJ2-7; 9 nucleotides line up with TRBD1. CDR3 length equals 15 residues. Trimming removed 4 bases from V and 5 bases from J; junction bases left unmatched: 10. The germline gives CDR1 SGDLS, CDR2 YYNGEE. CDR3 sequence: CASSSARTGDNEQYF. CDR3 bases: TGTGCCAGCAGCTCCGCTCGGACAGGGGACAACGAGCAGTACTTC.

The genes are TRBV7-8 and TRBJ2-1, with 9 bases lining up with TRBD2. The CDR3 is 17 residues long. The trim removed 3 bases at V and 6 bases at J, leaving 12 bases unmatched. Per the germline V gene, CDR1 is SGHVS and CDR2 is FQNEAQ. CDR3 DNA: TGTGCCAGCAGCTTCCGTACTCTGAGCGGGGGGATCAATGAGCAGTTCTTC. It is translated as CASSFRTLSGGINEQFF. The full variable domain, completed using reference TRBV7-8 and TRBJ2-1, is GAGVSQSPRYKVAKRGQDVALRCDPISGHVSLFWYQQALGQGPEFLTYFQNEAQLDKSGLPSDRFFAERPEGSVSTLKIQRTQQEDSAVYLCASSFRTLSGGINEQFFGPGTRLTVL.

This clone has a handful of counts. The CDR3 DNA is TGTGCCAGCAGCTTAGCAGGGGACTATGGCTACACCTTC. This gives the protein CASSLAGDYGYTF. This chain uses TRBV7-9 with TRBJ1-2; D perhaps matches TRBD1 (5 bases). V was cut by 0 bases and J by 3 bases, with 5 bases left in between. Germline loops: CDR1 SEHNR, CDR2 FQNEAQ (reference sequence). This CDR3 spans 13 amino acids.

This clone was counted once. The rearrangement links TRBV30 to TRBJ1-5, with TRBD1 matching 8 bases. The V and J ends lost 0 bases and 0 bases, in that order; junction bases with no gene match: 7. Germline CDR1 GTSNPN, CDR2 SVGIG (reference sequence). The CDR3 has 17 amino acids. The CDR3 reads CAWSVGQGGHSNQPQHF. The CDR3 DNA is TGTGCCTGGAGTGTTGGACAGGGAGGTCATAGCAATCAGCCCCAGCATTTT.

The J gene is TRBJ2-5, the V gene TRBV30; perhaps TRBD2 as D (6 bases). V shed 2 bases and J shed 1 base, with 8 bases lying between them. The CDR3 spans 13 residues. Germline V gene lookup returns CDR1 GTSNPN and CDR2 SVGIG (reference sequence). CDR3 DNA: TGTGCCTGGAGTAAGCGGGTCCAAGAGACCCAGTACTTC. Amino acids: CAWSKRVQETQYF.

The V gene is TRBV7-9, the J gene TRBJ2-2; maybe TRBD1 (6 bases). Deletions cut 8 bases from V and 6 bases from J, with 10 bases between. CDR3 size: 12 residues. Germline values: CDR1 SEHNR, CDR2 FQNEAQ (reference sequence). The CDR3 sequence is CASEQGAGELFF. The CDR3 coding sequence is TGTGCCAGCGAACAGGGAGCCGGGGAGCTGTTTTTT.

The gene calls are TRBV27 and TRBJ1-5, with 8 positions matching TRBD1. The CDR3 is 15 residues long. CDR1 and CDR2 (germline): MNHEY, SMNVEV (reference sequence). The J segment lost 7 bases and the V segment lost 2 bases, leaving 7 bases of the junction unmatched. The CDR3 loop is CASSLGQGARQPQHF. The CDR3 DNA reads TGTGCCAGCAGTTTAGGGCAGGGGGCCAGGCAGCCCCAGCATTTT.

This chain uses TRBV6-1 with TRBJ2-7; D may be TRBD1 (9 bases). This CDR3 is 18 amino acids long. Germline CDR1 and CDR2: MNHNS and SASEGT. Deletions cut 1 base from V and 3 bases from J, with 22 bases between. In DNA form, the CDR3 reads TGTGCCAGCAGTGAAGTGCGGGGGGACAGGGCTGGTCTCTACGAGCAGTACTTC. Translating it yields CASSEVRGDRAGLYEQYF.

The J gene is TRBJ2-2, the V gene TRBV19; 8 bases match TRBD1. CDR1 is LNHDA, CDR2 SQIVND, per germline (reference sequence). The CDR3 extends over 16 amino acids. The ends lost 5 bases at V and 2 bases at J; junction bases unmatched: 7. CDR3 nucleotide sequence: TGTGCCAGTAGTGGCCGGGACAGGCTTAACACCGGGGAGCTGTTTTTT. Translation gives CASSGRDRLNTGELFF.

The J gene is TRBJ2-7, the V gene TRBV5-6; D remains unclear. The CDR3 runs to 15 residues. The V end lost 4 bases, the J end lost 0 bases, and 14 bases lay between the germline ends. CDR1 is SGHDT and CDR2 is YYEEEE in the germline V gene. The CDR3 reads CASSGLGASSYEQYF. The CDR3 coding sequence is TGTGCCAGCAGCGGCCTCGGAGCCTCCTCCTACGAGCAGTACTTC.

The chain has TRBV15 and TRBJ2-7; the D gene is possibly TRBD2 (5 bases). Germline V gene data show CDR1 as LNHNV and CDR2 as YYDKDF (reference sequence). Trimming removed 0 bases from V and 5 bases from J, with 17 bases in between. CDR3 length: 16 amino acids. The CDR3 nucleotides are TGTGCCACCAGCAGAGATCTTAACAGCCCTAGCCACGAGCAGTACTTC. Translating it yields CATSRDLNSPSHEQYF.

The chain carries TRBV9 and TRBJ1-2; D is possibly TRBD1 (6 bases). V dropped 0 bases and J dropped 7 bases, with 16 bases sitting between them. The CDR3 loop spans 15 amino acids. Per the germline V gene, CDR1 is SGDLS and CDR2 is YYNGEE. CDR3 in amino acids: CASSVEAGGTSGYTF. The CDR3 region has the DNA TGTGCCAGCAGCGTAGAGGCGGGGGGCACGAGTGGCTACACCTTC.

The J gene is TRBJ2-1, the V gene TRBV15, with TRBD2 as a possible D gene (6 bases). Germline V gene sequence: CDR1 LNHNV, CDR2 YYDKDF (reference sequence). The CDR3 sequence is 15 residues long. Trimming stripped 7 bases from V and 6 bases from J, with 19 bases between. The CDR3 region is CATNGPQGGLNEQFF. The CDR3 bases are TGTGCCACCAATGGCCCCCAGGGAGGTCTCAATGAGCAGTTCTTC.

The CDR3 spells CASSLVGAAETQYF. In DNA form, the CDR3 reads TGTGCCAGCAGTTTGGTGGGGGCAGCGGAGACCCAGTACTTC. V gene TRBV27 combines with J gene TRBJ2-5; a possible D gene is TRBD1 (6 bases). V lost 3 bases, J lost 5 bases, and 13 bases lay in between. There are 14 residues in the CDR3. The germline V gene has CDR1 MNHEY and CDR2 SMNVEV (reference sequence).

J is TRBJ1-1 and V is TRBV30, with TRBD1 matching 9 bases. Germline loops: CDR1 GTSNPN, CDR2 SVGIG (reference sequence). This CDR3 region has 13 residues. The trim removed 6 bases at V and 4 bases at J, leaving 6 bases unmatched. For the CDR3, the DNA is TGTGCCTGTCAGAGACAGGGGGTCACTGAAGCTTTCTTT. Translation: CACQRQGVTEAFF.

The V call is TRBV29-1, the J call TRBJ1-1; 9 bases line up with TRBD1. Trimming at V came to 8 bases and at J to 5 bases, leaving 6 bases not matched to a gene. This CDR3 is built from 12 residues. Looked up from germline, CDR1 is SQVTM and CDR2 is ANQGSEA. The CDR3 sequence: CSTTGGWTEAFF. For the CDR3, the DNA is TGCAGCACCACAGGGGGCTGGACTGAAGCTTTCTTT.

V gene TRBV13 combines with J gene TRBJ1-3, with D perhaps matching TRBD1 (6 bases). The CDR3 length is 13 residues. Germline V gene lookup returns CDR1 PRHDT and CDR2 FYEKMQ (reference sequence). The ends were cut back, 5 bases at V and 4 bases at J, with 9 bases in the middle. The CDR3 nucleotides read TGTGCCAGCAGCACTGGGACAGGAAACACCATATATTTT. Protein product: CASSTGTGNTIYF.

The chain links TRBV5-5 to TRBJ2-2, with 10 bases identical to TRBD1. Germline V gives CDR1 SGHKS, CDR2 YYEKEE (reference sequence). The CDR3 has 17 amino acids. The trim removed 0 bases at V and 7 bases at J, leaving 9 bases unmatched. Written as DNA, the CDR3 is TGTGCCAGCAGCTTGGGATGGGGGACAGGGGAGCGCGGGGAGCTGTTTTTT. Amino acid sequence: CASSLGWGTGERGELFF.

This clone occurred a few times. The chain carries TRBV13 and TRBJ2-1; 10 nucleotides agree with TRBD2. With 1 base clipped from V and 4 bases from J, the junction kept 1 base outside the gene matches. The CDR3 consists of 15 residues. Looked up from germline, CDR1 is PRHDT and CDR2 is FYEKMQ (reference sequence). CDR3 coding DNA: TGTGCCAGCAGCTTAGTAGCGGGGGGTTACAATGAGCAGTTCTTC. It is translated as CASSLVAGGYNEQFF.

Regarding this clone: One end of the junction varies from germline; a read error may be responsible. The rearrangement uses TRBV5-1 and TRBJ1-3; 8 bases line up with TRBD1. CDR3 length equals 18 residues. CDR1 SGHRS and CDR2 YFSETQ come from the germline V gene. The CDR3 DNA reads TGCGCCAGCAGCTTGGTTCCGCCCGGACAGGGAGGCGGAAACGCCATATATTTT. Translation gives CASSLVPPGQGGGNAIYF.

For the CDR3, the DNA is TGTGCCAGCAGCTTATCCAGGCAAGAGACCCAGTACTTC. It is translated as CASSLSRQETQYF. V usage is TRBV7-6 and J usage is TRBJ2-5; D remains ambiguous. The germline gives CDR1 SGHVS, CDR2 FNYEAQ. The CDR3 is 13 amino acids. Trimming removed 2 bases at V and 2 bases at J, with 6 bases between.

The V gene is TRBV6-1, the J gene TRBJ2-1, with D unclear. Germline assignment: CDR1 MNHNS and CDR2 SASEGT. The CDR3 contains 11 residues. The ends were cut back, 7 bases at V and 7 bases at J, with 8 bases in the middle. The CDR3 reads CASTAVNEQFF. The CDR3 nucleotides are TGTGCCAGCACCGCAGTTAATGAGCAGTTCTTC.

This rearrangement joins TRBV7-2 to TRBJ1-3, with D perhaps TRBD1 (5 bases). CDR1 SGHTA and CDR2 FQGNSA come from the germline V gene. This CDR3 comprises 16 residues. V was pared by 1 base and J by 0 bases, with 10 bases between. DNA of the CDR3: TGTGCCAGCAGCTTAGGTGGGGGGGGCTCTGGAAACACCATATATTTT. Its translation is CASSLGGGGSGNTIYF.

Turning to this clone: One junction end does not reproduce the germline sequence, and a read error may be involved. The chain joins TRBV5-1 to TRBJ1-6; 8 bases are a match to TRBD1. Germline-derived CDR1 and CDR2 are SGHRS and YFSETQ. The CDR3 totals 16 residues. CDR3 residues: CASSWAGGDNNSPLNF. The DNA for the CDR3 is TGCGCCAGCAGCTGGGCAGGGGGCGACAATAATTCACCCCTCAACTTT.

The chain joins TRBV9 to TRBJ2-5, with D perhaps TRBD1 (6 bases). The V gene lost 4 bases and the J gene lost 3 bases, with 16 bases spanning the gap. CDR3 length equals 15 residues. The germline V gene encodes CDR1 SGDLS and CDR2 YYNGEE. As DNA, the CDR3 is TGTGCCAGCAGCTCCAGTTTCAGGGGAGAAGAGACCCAGTACTTC. This translates into CASSSSFRGEETQYF. Combining the CDR3 with reference TRBV9 and TRBJ2-5 gives the whole variable domain DSGVTQTPKHLITATGQRVTLRCSPRSGDLSVYWYQQSLDQGLQFLIQYYNGEERAKGNILERFSAQQFPDLHSELNLSSLELGDSALYFCASSSSFRGEETQYFGPGTRLLVL.